Below, 20 T cell receptor beta chains from the same sample are listed, as sequenced in a study of shared T cell receptors in the human thymus. TCRdb's table, derived via immunoSEQ multiplex PCR, lists solely in-frame clones and lacks some. The sample yields hundreds of thousands of clones, 95% seen once. The sequenced sample was thymocytes. These receptors all come from a human donor.

This chain uses TRBV6-6 with TRBJ2-7, with TRBD1 matching 8 bases. CDR1 is MNHNY and CDR2 is SVGAGI in the germline V gene (reference sequence). The CDR3 consists of 14 residues. Germline trimming cut 4 bases from V and 2 bases from J; bases unmatched to any gene: 4. CDR3 coding DNA: TGTGCCAGCAGTTCCTCGGACAGGGCCTACGAGCAGTACTTC. Residues: CASSSSDRAYEQYF.

The chain recombines TRBV29-1 with TRBJ2-3; 7 bases are a match to TRBD2. The CDR3 length is 11 residues. V was clipped by 7 bases and J by 12 bases; unmatched bases: 10. Germline loops: CDR1 SQVTM, CDR2 ANQGSEA. CDR3 loop: CSARASGTQYF. CDR3 nucleotide sequence: TGCAGCGCTAGGGCTAGCGGTACTCAGTATTTT.

The chain recombines TRBV18 with TRBJ2-5, with a weak D call TRBD2 (6 bases). With 3 bases removed from V and 4 bases from J, the gap between germline ends came to 12 bases. CDR3 length: 14 amino acids. Per germline, CDR1 KGHSH and CDR2 LQKENI. The CDR3 sequence: CASSPEGRRETQYF. CDR3 nucleotide sequence: TGTGCCAGCTCACCGGAGGGGCGGAGAGAGACCCAGTACTTC.

This clone was seen just once. V gene TRBV27 combines with J gene TRBJ2-7; D possibly corresponds to TRBD1 (6 bases). This CDR3 has 13 amino acids. V was trimmed by 3 bases and J by 5 bases, leaving 11 bases between them. Germline-derived CDR1 and CDR2 are MNHEY and SMNVEV (reference sequence). CDR3 bases: TGTGCCAGCAGTTTCGGCAGGGGAGACGAGCAGTACTTC. This gives the protein CASSFGRGDEQYF.

CDR3 residues: CASSRQGAGDTIYF. Written as DNA, the CDR3 is TGTGCCAGCAGCCGCCAGGGGGCAGGGGACACCATATATTTT. V and J are TRBV7-9 and TRBJ1-3; 8 bases map to TRBD1. Germline V CDR1 and CDR2: SEHNR, FQNEAQ (reference sequence). This CDR3 has 14 amino acids. J was trimmed by 8 bases and V by 5 bases; bases with no gene match: 8.

The chain combines TRBV18 with TRBJ2-7; 9 positions match TRBD2. Germline-derived CDR1 and CDR2 are KGHSH and LQKENI. This CDR3 contains 17 residues. Trimming cost V 3 bases and J 3 bases; bases outside gene matches: 12. The CDR3: CASSPRAAGGLVYEQYF. CDR3 nucleotide sequence: TGTGCCAGCTCACCGCGGGCGGCGGGAGGGTTAGTCTACGAGCAGTACTTC.

The chain couples TRBV5-4 to TRBJ2-3, with D possibly TRBD2 on 6 matching bases. Trimming left V 4 bases short and J 3 bases short, with 12 bases between. Per the germline V gene, CDR1 is SGHNT and CDR2 is YYREEE (reference sequence). There are 14 residues in the CDR3. CDR3 in amino acids: CASSTTRATDTQYF. As DNA, the CDR3 is TGTGCCAGCAGCACGACTAGAGCGACAGATACGCAGTATTTT. Full variable domain (remainder filled in from reference TRBV5-4 and TRBJ2-3): ETGVTQSPTHLIKTRGQQVTLRCSSQSGHNTVSWYQQALGQGPQFIFQYYREEENGRGNFPPRFSGLQFPNYSSELNVNALELDDSALYLCASSTTRATDTQYFGPGTRLTVL.

The chain links TRBV4-3 to TRBJ2-7; 8 bases map to TRBD1. CDR1 is LGHNA, CDR2 YSLEER, per germline. The CDR3 is 18 amino acids. Unmatched junction bases numbered 10, after V lost 0 bases and J lost 0 bases. The CDR3 bases are TGCGCCAGCAGCCAAGAGAAATTAAGGACAGGGCTCTCCTACGAGCAGTACTTC. It translates to CASSQEKLRTGLSYEQYF.

The chain carries TRBV7-2 and TRBJ1-1, with no clear D. The germline V gene encodes CDR1 SGHTA and CDR2 FQGNSA. Trimming removed 6 bases from V and 1 base from J, with 12 bases in between. This CDR3 is 14 amino acids long. CDR3 protein: CASRDPLENTEAFF. The CDR3 region has the DNA TGTGCCAGCAGGGACCCTCTGGAGAACACTGAAGCTTTCTTT.

The V call is TRBV18, the J call TRBJ1-5, with a tentative D call TRBD1 (6 bases). Per the germline V gene, CDR1 is KGHSH and CDR2 is LQKENI. V shed 5 bases and J shed 3 bases, with 11 bases lying between them. This CDR3 has 14 residues. The CDR3 nucleotides are TGTGCCAGCTCATCGACAGGATCCAATCAGCCCCAGCATTTT. This encodes CASSSTGSNQPQHF.

J is TRBJ2-1 and V is TRBV11-2, with no clear D. The germline V and J ends were trimmed by 7 bases and 0 bases, with 16 bases remaining between them. The CDR3 has 16 amino acids. The germline CDR1 and CDR2 sequences are SGHAT and FQNNGV. Here the CDR3 DNA reads TGTGCCAGCACTTCACGAGGTGCCTGCTCCTACAATGAGCAGTTCTTC. It yields the protein CASTSRGACSYNEQFF. The complete variable domain, with remaining parts taken from reference TRBV11-2 and TRBJ2-1, reads EAGVAQSPRYKIIEKRQSVAFWCNPISGHATLYWYQQILGQGPKLLIQFQNNGVVDDSQLPKDRFSAERLKGVDSTLKIQPAKLEDSAVYLCASTSRGACSYNEQFFGPGTRLTVL.

J is TRBJ1-5 and V is TRBV25-1; no clear D gene. The CDR3 extends over 13 amino acids. In germline, CDR1 is MGHDK, CDR2 SYGVNS. The V end lost 4 bases, the J end lost 7 bases, and 11 bases lay between the germline ends. DNA for the CDR3: TGTGCCAGCAGTGGGGCGGGGAAACAGCCCCAGCATTTT. As protein: CASSGAGKQPQHF.

The V gene is TRBV27, the J gene TRBJ2-7; D perhaps matches TRBD1 (6 bases). V lost 6 bases and J lost 1, with 16 bases in between. CDR1 MNHEY and CDR2 SMNVEV come from the germline V gene (reference sequence). This CDR3 has 15 residues. The CDR3 protein is CASRHKTGPSYEQYF. The CDR3 DNA reads TGTGCCAGCAGACACAAGACAGGACCTTCCTACGAGCAGTACTTC.

The chain has TRBV11-2 and TRBJ2-1; 9 positions agree with TRBD2. Per germline, CDR1 SGHAT and CDR2 FQNNGV. The CDR3 loop spans 15 amino acids. The V segment lost 5 bases and the J segment 2 bases; nucleotides outside the gene matches: 4. The CDR3 sequence is CASSDGTSPYNEQFF. CDR3 nucleotide sequence: TGTGCCAGCAGCGATGGGACTAGCCCCTACAATGAGCAGTTCTTC.

J is TRBJ2-3 and V is TRBV28; 8 nucleotides match TRBD2. J lost 0 bases, V lost 5 bases, and 10 bases had no gene match. Germline CDR1 and CDR2: MDHEN and SYDVKM. This CDR3 has 17 amino acids. The CDR3 DNA sequence: TGTGCCAGCAGTCTAACGAATAGCGGGGTTAGCACAGATACGCAGTATTTT. Translated, it gives CASSLTNSGVSTDTQYF.

The chain joins TRBV14 to TRBJ1-3; unclear D gene. The CDR3 covers 16 residues. CDR1 and CDR2 from the germline V gene are SGHDN and FVKESK. Trimming pared 1 base from V and 0 bases from J, leaving 10 bases between. The CDR3, as DNA: TGTGCCAGCAGCCAAGCGTTCCGTTGCTCTGGAAACACCATATATTTT. Translating gives CASSQAFRCSGNTIYF.

The chain is built from TRBV7-2 and TRBJ2-7; 7 bases align to TRBD2. The length of the CDR3 is 16 residues. V lost 3 bases and J lost 5; bases outside the gene matches: 13. Germline V gene sequence: CDR1 SGHTA, CDR2 FQGNSA. Written as DNA, the CDR3 is TGTGCCAGCAGCTTCTGGGAAGGGGAGGGTAAGAACGAGCAGTACTTC. Residues: CASSFWEGEGKNEQYF. The complete variable domain, with remaining parts taken from reference TRBV7-2 and TRBJ2-7, reads GAGVSQSPSNKVTEKGKDVELRCDPISGHTALYWYRQSLGQGLEFLIYFQGNSAPDKSGLPSDRFSAERTGGSVSTLTIQRTQQEDSAVYLCASSFWEGEGKNEQYFGPGTRLTVT.

The chain combines TRBV18 with TRBJ2-6, with 7 bases that match TRBD1. After removal of 0 bases from V and 3 bases from J, the junction contained 14 bases not matched to a gene. CDR1 and CDR2 from the germline V gene are KGHSH and LQKENI. The CDR3 covers 20 residues. The CDR3 sequence is CASSPPSFRDRVFGANVLTF. Here the CDR3 DNA reads TGTGCCAGCTCACCACCGAGCTTCCGAGACAGGGTTTTTGGGGCCAACGTCCTGACTTTC.

This chain links TRBV5-1 with TRBJ2-3; 7 positions match TRBD2. The germline gives CDR1 SGHRS, CDR2 YFSETQ. Unmatched junction bases numbered 13, after V lost 4 bases and J lost 2 bases. The CDR3 totals 17 residues. The CDR3: CASSHAWSGGPTDTQYF. In nucleotides, the CDR3 is TGCGCCAGCAGCCACGCTTGGTCGGGGGGTCCCACAGATACGCAGTATTTT.

The J gene is TRBJ2-1, the V gene TRBV12-5; D not resolved. V was cut by 1 base and J by 5 bases, with 15 bases left in between. The CDR3 is made up of 16 amino acids. Per germline, CDR1 LGHNT and CDR2 FRNRAP. The CDR3 sequence: CASGLGPPLTNNEQFF. The CDR3 region has the DNA TGTGCTAGTGGTTTGGGCCCCCCCCTGACCAACAATGAGCAGTTCTTC.